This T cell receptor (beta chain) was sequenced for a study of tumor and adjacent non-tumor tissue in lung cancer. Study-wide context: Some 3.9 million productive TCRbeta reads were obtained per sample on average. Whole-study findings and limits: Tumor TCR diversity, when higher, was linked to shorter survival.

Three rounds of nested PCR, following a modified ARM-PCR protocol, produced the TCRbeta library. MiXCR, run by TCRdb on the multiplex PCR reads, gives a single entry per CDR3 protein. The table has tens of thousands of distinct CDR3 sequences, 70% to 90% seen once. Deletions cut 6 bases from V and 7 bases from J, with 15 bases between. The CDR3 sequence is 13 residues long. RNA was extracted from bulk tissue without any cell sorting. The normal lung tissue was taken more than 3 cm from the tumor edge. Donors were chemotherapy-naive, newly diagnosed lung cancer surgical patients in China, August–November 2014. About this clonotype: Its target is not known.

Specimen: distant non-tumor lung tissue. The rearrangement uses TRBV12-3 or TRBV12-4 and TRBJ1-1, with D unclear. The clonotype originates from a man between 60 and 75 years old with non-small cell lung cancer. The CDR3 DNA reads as TGTGCCAGCAGACAAGACGGGAGCATTGAAGCTTTCTTT. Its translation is CASRQDGSIEAFF.